A single T cell receptor (beta chain) is shown here with its context. The antigen remains undetermined. This entry is derived from a study of T cell responses to AZD1222 COVID-19 vaccine. Study-level background: Second-dose intervals near 4 or 12 weeks were combined. General study findings and limits: There were mostly white British donors and more females than males, and clonal diversity was possibly underestimated.

V gave up 6 bases and J gave up 5 bases; unmatched junction bases: 9. The CDR3 has 16 amino acids. CDR1 ENHRY and CDR2 SYGVKD come from the germline V gene. The protocol was immunoSEQ multiplex PCR, while the TCRdb copy is restricted to in-frame clones and leaves out a portion. The sample lists roughly 200,000 clones; about 90% were seen once. The sequence came from an adult in good health. Sample: peripheral blood, taken on day 0 of AZD1222 vaccination. This sequence joins TRBV10-3 and TRBJ2-1; 11 positions agree with TRBD2. CDR3 loop: CAISNRASGGNNEQFF. DNA for the CDR3: TGTGCCATCAGCAATCGGGCTAGCGGGGGGAACAATGAGCAGTTCTTC.